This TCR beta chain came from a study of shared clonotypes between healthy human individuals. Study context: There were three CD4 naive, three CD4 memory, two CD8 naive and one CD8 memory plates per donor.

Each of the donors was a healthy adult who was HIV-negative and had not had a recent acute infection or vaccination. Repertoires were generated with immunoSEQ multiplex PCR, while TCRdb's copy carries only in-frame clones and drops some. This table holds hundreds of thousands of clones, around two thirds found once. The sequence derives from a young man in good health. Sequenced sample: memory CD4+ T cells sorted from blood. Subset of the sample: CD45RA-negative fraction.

The CDR3 protein is CASSPAGGPGEQYF. The CDR3 nucleotides read TGCGCCAGCAGCCCAGCGGGAGGGCCCGGGGAGCAGTACTTC. The chain uses TRBV4-3 and TRBJ2-7; 10 bases align to TRBD2. V was clipped by 4 bases and J by 7 bases; unmatched bases: 7. CDR3 size: 14 residues. Germline loops: CDR1 LGHNA, CDR2 YSLEER.